The 19 T cell receptor beta chains below were found in one sample sequenced in a study of molecular identifiers for immune sequencing clone quantification. In TCRdb, the PCR reads were re-called with MiXCR into one record per CDR3 protein. The data show 80,000 to 130,000 distinct CDR3 sequences, 36% seen once. Sequencing was performed on naive CD8+ T cells from blood, with Jurkat cell RNA spiked in. Sample subset: FACS-sorted CD8+CD4-CCR7+CD45RA+ naive T cells. Source of these receptors: a human donor in good health. Some libraries in this study had Jurkat cell RNA spiked in.

The V gene is TRBV6-6, the J gene TRBJ2-7, with 7 bases that match TRBD1. With 0 bases clipped from V and 3 bases from J, the junction kept 2 bases outside the gene matches. The CDR3 consists of 14 residues. CDR1 is MNHNY, CDR2 SVGAGI, per germline (reference sequence). In nucleotides, the CDR3 is TGTGCCAGCAGTTACTCAGGGGGCCTCTACGAGCAGTACTTC. Its translation: CASSYSGGLYEQYF.

This chain links TRBV6-5 with TRBJ2-1; TRBD2 matches at 9 bases. Germline CDR1 is MNHEY and CDR2 is SVGAGI. Unmatched junction bases numbered 4, after V lost 8 bases and J lost 8 bases. The CDR3 has 12 residues. DNA for the CDR3: TGTGCCAGCTGCGGCGGGAGGGATGAGCAGTTCTTC. This gives the protein CASCGGRDEQFF.

About this clonotype: One end of the junction fails to match germline, which may point to a read error. V gene TRBV13 combines with J gene TRBJ1-5; D may be TRBD1 (5 bases). The V gene's germline CDR1 is PRHDT and CDR2 FYEKMQ (reference sequence). The CDR3 has 16 amino acids. For the CDR3, the DNA is TGTGCCAGCAGCTTAGGGGGGCTGCCTAGCACTCAGCCCCAGCATTTT. Translation gives CASSLGGLPSTQPQHF.

V and J are TRBV9 and TRBJ2-7; no clear D. V lost 0 bases and J 0 bases, leaving 7 bases between the germline ends. CDR1 and CDR2 (germline): SGDLS, YYNGEE. The CDR3 length is 14 residues. The DNA of the CDR3 is TGTGCCAGCAGCGTAGCCCAAAGCTCCTACGAGCAGTACTTC. Protein: CASSVAQSSYEQYF.

V is TRBV25-1 and J is TRBJ2-5; 11 bases are a match to TRBD1. CDR3 length: 16 amino acids. CDR1 is MGHDK and CDR2 is SYGVNS in the germline V gene. J gave up 5 bases and V 1 base, and 6 bases lay outside the gene matches. CDR3 amino acids: CASSEWDRGSGETQYF. The CDR3 bases are TGTGCCAGCAGTGAATGGGACAGGGGGTCCGGGGAGACCCAGTACTTC.

This clonotype was recorded a few times. A much more abundant neighbour one base away suggests this may be a read error. CDR3 in DNA: TGCAGCGTCGCTGGGACAGGGTCGAGCATTCAGTACTTC. This codes for CSVAGTGSSIQYF. This sequence joins TRBV29-1 and TRBJ2-4; the match to TRBD1 covers 9 bases. Per germline, CDR1 SQVTM and CDR2 ANQGSEA. The CDR3 is 13 residues long. With V trimmed by 6 bases and J by 9 bases, 9 bases remained unmatched.

This clonotype was found a few times. The rearrangement joins TRBV6-5 to TRBJ2-7; possible D gene TRBD2, 5 bases. V lost 5 bases and J lost 2, with 13 bases in between. Germline V gene sequence: CDR1 MNHEY, CDR2 SVGAGI. The CDR3 sequence is 14 residues long. CDR3 region: CASSNQWRPYEQYF. As DNA, the CDR3 is TGTGCCAGCAGTAATCAATGGAGGCCCTACGAGCAGTACTTC.

This clonotype showed up many times. The chain is built from TRBV7-2 and TRBJ2-1; weak D call: TRBD2 (5 bases). Per the germline V gene, CDR1 is SGHTA and CDR2 is FQGNSA. V was clipped by 0 bases and J by 5 bases, with 17 bases between them. This CDR3 has 17 amino acids. Written as DNA, the CDR3 is TGTGCCAGCAGCTTAGCGGAGGCTAGCCTTTACCACAATGAGCAGTTCTTC. Encoded protein: CASSLAEASLYHNEQFF.

This clonotype was found many times. The chain combines TRBV6-5 with TRBJ2-7, with D tentatively TRBD2 (7 bases). This CDR3 has 13 residues. Germline-derived CDR1 and CDR2 are MNHEY and SVGAGI. Deletions cut 5 bases from V and 2 bases from J, with 10 bases between. DNA of the CDR3: TGTGCCAGCAGTGCGGGGGCGACCTACGAGCAGTACTTC. It yields the protein CASSAGATYEQYF.

This clonotype came up many times. The chain carries TRBV20-1 and TRBJ2-2; D not resolved. This CDR3 comprises 12 residues. Per the germline V gene, CDR1 is DFQATT and CDR2 is SNEGSKA (reference sequence). V lost 2 bases and J 3 bases, leaving 4 bases between the germline ends. CDR3 DNA sequence: TGCAGTGCTAGACAGCACACCGGGGAGCTGTTTTTT. This translates into CSARQHTGELFF.

This clonotype was seen a single time. A much larger clone is a single base away; this may be a read error. The V and J genes are TRBV18 and TRBJ2-2; D uncertain. Trimming pared 0 bases from V and 6 bases from J, leaving 5 bases between. Germline V gene data show CDR1 as KGHSH and CDR2 as LQKENI. This CDR3 spans 13 amino acids. Written as DNA, the CDR3 is TGTGCCAGCTCACCACCCGGCCCCGGGGAGCTGTTTTTT. Residues: CASSPPGPGELFF.

The chain carries TRBV9 and TRBJ1-4; 8 bases line up with TRBD1. The CDR3 sequence is 15 residues long. J was trimmed by 11 bases and V by 3 bases; bases with no gene match: 12. In germline, CDR1 is SGDLS, CDR2 YYNGEE. The CDR3 DNA reads as TGTGCCAGCAGCGGACCGCGGACAGGGCGAACGAAACTGTTTTTT. Translated: CASSGPRTGRTKLFF.

The V call is TRBV12-3 or TRBV12-4, the J call TRBJ2-3; 9 bases line up with TRBD2. The CDR3 is 14 residues long. Trimming took 6 bases from V and 5 from J; bases not matched to a gene: 6. In nucleotides, the CDR3 is TGTGCCAGCAGCCTCATAGCGGGAGTAGATACGCAGTATTTT. It yields the protein CASSLIAGVDTQYF.

With regard to this clonotype: The CDR3 ends on some other residue instead of the conserved phenylalanine or tryptophan, so this is likely a read error. The chain combines TRBV5-3 with TRBJ2-6, with D perhaps TRBD1 (5 bases). TRBV5-3 is noted as an ORF with a role that remains uncertain. The CDR3 extends over 14 amino acids. V was clipped by 8 bases and J by 3 bases, with 12 bases between them. CDR3 amino acids: CASRVWGGANVLTL. CDR3 DNA sequence: TGTGCCAGCAGGGTGTGGGGTGGGGCCAACGTCCTGACTCTC.

The V and J genes are TRBV27 and TRBJ1-6; no firm D call. Trimming pared 0 bases from V and 8 bases from J, leaving 11 bases between. From germline, CDR1 is MNHEY and CDR2 SMNVEV (reference sequence). The CDR3 has 15 amino acids. In nucleotides, the CDR3 is TGTGCCAGCAGTTTATCTGGCGGAAGGGATTCACCCCTCCACTTT. Protein: CASSLSGGRDSPLHF.

This clonotype was seen ten or more times. The V call is TRBV20-1, the J call TRBJ1-1; TRBD1 might be the D (6 bases). The CDR3 contains 15 residues. The germline V gene has CDR1 DFQATT and CDR2 SNEGSKA (reference sequence). V lost 5 bases, J lost 4 bases, and 20 bases lay in between. DNA for the CDR3: TGCAGTGCTGCCCCCAGATGGTCAGGGGTCACTGAAGCTTTCTTT. The encoded protein is CSAAPRWSGVTEAFF.

This clonotype was observed many times. The V call is TRBV4-1, the J call TRBJ2-1; D unclear. The germline V gene has CDR1 MGHRA and CDR2 YSYEKL. The CDR3 is 15 amino acids. V shed 5 bases and J shed 9 bases, with 20 bases lying between them. CDR3 DNA sequence: TGCGCCAGCAGCGGAATCCCAGCGTACCCCGCTGAGCAGTTCTTC. This translates into CASSGIPAYPAEQFF.

The chain is built from TRBV5-4 and TRBJ2-7; D unclear. V lost 4 bases to trimming and J lost 5 bases, with 16 bases between them. The CDR3 loop spans 14 amino acids. The V gene's germline CDR1 is SGHNT and CDR2 YYREEE (reference sequence). The CDR3 protein is CASSVFRGHDEQYF. CDR3 DNA: TGTGCCAGCAGCGTGTTTCGTGGGCATGACGAGCAGTACTTC. The variable domain in full, completed from reference TRBV5-4 and TRBJ2-7, reads ETGVTQSPTHLIKTRGQQVTLRCSSQSGHNTVSWYQQALGQGPQFIFQYYREEENGRGNFPPRFSGLQFPNYSSELNVNALELDDSALYLCASSVFRGHDEQYFGPGTRLTVT.

The V and J genes are TRBV21-1 and TRBJ2-3; the table assigns TRBD2, which was not confirmed against the DNA. TRBV21-1 is a documented pseudogene. The length of the CDR3 is 18 residues. The CDR3 DNA reads TGTGCCAGCACCCTCCTCCTTTTACAGATTGATCGCACAGATACGCAGTATTTT. Amino acids: CASTLLLLQIDRTDTQYF.